The 6 T cell receptor beta chains below were found in one sample sequenced in a study of T cells after yellow fever vaccination. TCRdb independently ran MiXCR on the 5' RACE reads; one entry per CDR3 protein. The repertoire includes hundreds of thousands of distinct CDR3 sequences, 6.2% of them detected once, and approximately 16% sits in the top ten. The sample in question was PBMCs, obtained 5 days after the yellow fever booster vaccination. The receptor set was obtained from a man aged 25-45 years who received the YFV17D yellow fever vaccine.

In its sample, this clonotype was seen many times. The chain combines TRBV10-1 with TRBJ2-2; tentative D call: TRBD2 (6 bases). The CDR3 length is 13 residues. V lost 8 bases and J lost 7, with 14 bases in between. The germline gives CDR1 WNHNN, CDR2 SYGVQD (reference sequence). The CDR3 DNA is TGCGCCAGCGGGACTGCCCAGTTCGGGGAGCTGTTTTTT. Translation gives CASGTAQFGELFF.

J is TRBJ2-7 and V is TRBV7-2, with 9 bases aligning to TRBD2. Trimming removed 5 bases from V and 7 bases from J; junction bases left unmatched: 6. This CDR3 comprises 13 residues. Germline V gene sequence: CDR1 SGHTA, CDR2 FQGNSA. This chain's CDR3 is CASSPSGVVEQYF. The CDR3 DNA reads as TGTGCCAGCAGCCCTAGCGGGGTCGTGGAGCAGTACTTC. The whole variable domain, remainder taken from reference TRBV7-2 and TRBJ2-7, is GAGVSQSPSNKVTEKGKDVELRCDPISGHTALYWYRQSLGQGLEFLIYFQGNSAPDKSGLPSDRFSAERTGGSVSTLTIQRTQQEDSAVYLCASSPSGVVEQYFGPGTRLTVT.

This clonotype appeared many times. This chain joins TRBV7-2 and TRBJ2-3; 14 bases agree with TRBD2. The germline CDR1 and CDR2 sequences are SGHTA and FQGNSA. With 11 bases clipped from V and 1 base from J, the junction kept 11 bases outside the gene matches. The CDR3 loop spans 17 amino acids. The DNA of the CDR3 is TGTGCCTCCCGGGGGACTAGCGGGAGTTGGGGCACAGATACGCAGTATTTT. Amino acids: CASRGTSGSWGTDTQYF.

The sample holds many counts of this clonotype. The rearrangement joins TRBV5-1 to TRBJ2-1; D might be TRBD2 (6 bases). Germline assignment: CDR1 SGHRS and CDR2 YFSETQ. This CDR3 comprises 14 residues. V was shortened by 6 bases and J by 0 bases, with 10 bases between the two germline ends. This CDR3 is CASNAGSSYNEQFF. The CDR3 DNA reads TGCGCCAGCAACGCCGGGAGCTCCTACAATGAGCAGTTCTTC.

This clonotype was counted many times. The chain is built from TRBV12-3 or TRBV12-4 and TRBJ2-2, with no clear D. V gave up 3 bases and J gave up 7 bases, with 6 bases separating them. This CDR3 is 12 amino acids long. As DNA, the CDR3 is TGTGCCAGCAGTTTGACGGGCGGGGAGCTGTTTTTT. Translated, it gives CASSLTGGELFF.

V usage is TRBV11-2 and J usage is TRBJ2-7; 10 positions agree with TRBD2. Germline V gene sequence: CDR1 SGHAT, CDR2 FQNNGV. V gave up 5 bases and J gave up 7 bases; unmatched junction bases: 11. The CDR3 loop spans 15 amino acids. The CDR3 region is CASSVGLADGREQYF. The CDR3 coding sequence is TGTGCCAGCAGCGTCGGACTAGCGGACGGGAGGGAGCAGTACTTC.